This is a list of T cell receptor beta chains from one sample in a study of chemoradiotherapy in HPV16-positive cancers. Measured with immunoSEQ multiplex PCR; TCRdb has only the in-frame clones, and not every one. This repertoire shows about 12,000 clones, about 60% found once; its top ten account for around 21%. This specimen was acquired from a patient who underwent chemoradiotherapy. The receptors here all came from a human donor with HPV-associated anogenital cancer. Each CDR3 is given with its conserved first and last residue. The D gene is left open where the match is weak. Clone sizes are given selectively: once, few, many, or a class where the clone is expanded.

d_gene	v_gene	len	j_gene	abundance	CDR3nt	CDR3aa
NA	TRBV9	12	TRBJ1-1	NA	TGTGCCAGCAGCGTAGACGACACTGAAGCTTTCTTT	CASSVDDTEAFF
TRBD1	TRBV27	16	TRBJ1-1	once	TGTGCCAGCAGTTGGGCACAGGGACAGGGGAGGACTGAAGCTTTCTTT	CASSWAQGQGRTEAFF
NA	TRBV9	15	TRBJ1-3	NA	TGTGCCAGCGACGACTTCACCAGCTCTGGAAACACCATATATTTT	CASDDFTSSGNTIYF
NA	TRBV2	15	TRBJ1-5	medium-sized	TGTGCCAGCAGTGAAGCGCGGGCCAGGGATCAGCCCCAGCATTTT	CASSEARARDQPQHF
NA	TRBV5-1	12	TRBJ2-3	NA	TGCGCCAGCAGCTTGGGATCAGATACGCAGTATTTT	CASSLGSDTQYF
NA	TRBV7-3	15	TRBJ2-3	medium-sized	TGTGCCAGCAGCCAGGATTCTGGGGGCACAGATACGCAGTATTTT	CASSQDSGGTDTQYF
TRBD1	TRBV11-2	15	TRBJ1-1	few	TGTGCCAGCAGCTCACTGACAGGGTGGAACACTGAAGCTTTCTTT	CASSSLTGWNTEAFF
TRBD2	TRBV4-1	18	TRBJ2-7	NA	TGCGCCAGCAGCCAAGATCCCCGGGGGAGCGGGGGCTCATACGAGCAGTACTTC	CASSQDPRGSGGSYEQYF
NA	TRBV28	13	TRBJ1-2	NA	TGTGCCAGCAGGGCGGACTTGATCTATGGCTACACCTTC	CASRADLIYGYTF
NA	TRBV4-2	14	TRBJ1-2	few	TGTGCCAGCAGCCAAGAAAGCGTTGACTATGGCTACACCTTC	CASSQESVDYGYTF
NA	TRBV19	12	TRBJ1-2	NA	TGTGCCAGTAGTGGCCTTTCGCATGGCTACACCTTC	CASSGLSHGYTF
TRBD2	TRBV7-2	15	TRBJ2-2	NA	TGTGCCAGCAGCTTAGTGGGCGGGGGATTCGGGGAGCTGTTTTTT	CASSLVGGGFGELFF
TRBD2	TRBV19	15	TRBJ2-1	NA	TGTGCCACCCGGGGGGGGACTAGCGGGGTAAATGAGCAGTTCTTC	CATRGGTSGVNEQFF
NA	TRBV4-2	16	TRBJ1-5	NA	TGTGCCAGCAGCCAAGAGGTCGGGTTTAGCAATCAGCCCCAGCATTTT	CASSQEVGFSNQPQHF
TRBD2	TRBV9	15	TRBJ2-3	NA	TGTGCCAGCAACCTAGCGGGGACTAGCACAGATACGCAGTATTTT	CASNLAGTSTDTQYF
TRBD2	TRBV9	16	TRBJ2-3	NA	TGTGCCAGCAGCGAGGGAGCGGGGGGGTCGGCAGATACGCAGTATTTT	CASSEGAGGSADTQYF
NA	TRBV5-1	15	TRBJ2-1	NA	TGCGCCAGCAGCCAGGGGAGTGGGTCCTACAATGAGCAGTTCTTC	CASSQGSGSYNEQFF
NA	TRBV6-1	13	TRBJ2-3	NA	TGTGCCAGCAGGGGCGGGGCCACAGATACGCAGTATTTT	CASRGGATDTQYF
NA	TRBV19	15	TRBJ1-2	few	TGTGCCAGTAGTATACCCCTTGGGGTTAACTATGGCTACACCTTC	CASSIPLGVNYGYTF
TRBD2	TRBV4-2	18	TRBJ2-5	NA	TGTGCCAGCAGCCAAGGGCTGACTAGCGGGGGGGCTCAAGAGACCCAGTACTTC	CASSQGLTSGGAQETQYF
NA	TRBV6-5	15	TRBJ2-1	NA	TGTGCCAGTTCCTTTGCCCCCAGGGGGGACAATGAGCAGTTCTTC	CASSFAPRGDNEQFF
NA	TRBV28	11	TRBJ1-2	NA	TGTGCCAGCCGCTGGGGGTATGGCTACACCTTC	CASRWGYGYTF
TRBD1	TRBV28	14	TRBJ2-7	NA	TGTGCCAGCAGTTTCCCAGGGACAGGGTACGAGCAGTACTTC	CASSFPGTGYEQYF
NA	TRBV6-5	15	TRBJ2-2	NA	TGTGCCAGCAGTTGGGGGGGCACGAACACCGGGGAGCTGTTTTTT	CASSWGGTNTGELFF
TRBD1	TRBV4-2	15	TRBJ1-1	NA	TGTGCCAGCAGCCACCTCGGACAGGGGGCAGCCGAAGCTTTCTTT	CASSHLGQGAAEAFF
TRBD1	TRBV28	16	TRBJ1-4	NA	TGTGCCACCTCCCGGGACAGGGGCGTGCGGGGTGAAAAACTGTTTTTT	CATSRDRGVRGEKLFF
NA	TRBV7-2	17	TRBJ1-2	NA	TGTGCCAGCAGCTTTAAAGGCGGGGGGGTCCTCGCCTATGGCTACACCTTC	CASSFKGGGVLAYGYTF
NA	TRBV5-4	14	TRBJ2-6	NA	TGTGCCAGCACCACCGAGAGAGGGGCCAACGTCCTGACTTTC	CASTTERGANVLTF
TRBD1	TRBV7-9	15	TRBJ1-2	few	TGTGCCAGCAGCCTTTACCGGGACAGCAACTATGGCTACACCTTC	CASSLYRDSNYGYTF
NA	TRBV28	18	TRBJ1-1	NA	TGTGCCAGCAGTTTTAGGGAAACCAACGTGGCCCTTGTGGCTGAAGCTTTCTTT	CASSFRETNVALVAEAFF
NA	TRBV5-8	14	TRBJ1-1	NA	TGTGCCAGCAGCTTGAGACAGACCCCCACTGAAGCTTTCTTT	CASSLRQTPTEAFF
TRBD1	TRBV7-9	14	TRBJ1-2	once	TGTGCCAGCAGCGACGGGACAGGGTGGAATGGCTACACCTTC	CASSDGTGWNGYTF
NA	TRBV12-5	13	TRBJ1-1	NA	TGTGCTAGTGGTTTGGGATCAGGGGCTGAAGCTTTCTTT	CASGLGSGAEAFF
NA	TRBV5-4	16	TRBJ2-3	NA	TGTGCCAGCAGCAAAGGGGCAGGGCTGGTGGAGGATACGCAGTATTTT	CASSKGAGLVEDTQYF
NA	TRBV11-2	13	TRBJ1-1	NA	TGTGCCAGCAGCCTCGTGGGCCCCACTGAAGCTTTCTTT	CASSLVGPTEAFF
NA	TRBV6-5	15	TRBJ1-4	NA	TGTGCCAGCAGTTACTCCGGCGACAGCCATGAAAAACTGTTTTTT	CASSYSGDSHEKLFF
NA	TRBV11-2	14	TRBJ1-4	NA	TGTGCCAGCAGCTTGGGGGAACCGCGGGAAAAACTGTTTTTT	CASSLGEPREKLFF
TRBD1	TRBV28	17	TRBJ2-7	NA	TGTGCCAGCAGTTCAGGCCGATGGGACAGCTCTTCCTACGAGCAGTACTTC	CASSSGRWDSSSYEQYF
NA	TRBV9	15	TRBJ2-2	NA	TGTGCCAGCAGCGTAGAGACAGGGACTCCCAGGGAGCTGTTTTTT	CASSVETGTPRELFF
NA	TRBV5-5	15	TRBJ1-3	NA	TGTGCCAGCAGCTTGACAAGGGACTCTGGAAACACCATATATTTT	CASSLTRDSGNTIYF
TRBD2	TRBV12-5	19	TRBJ2-1	NA	TGTGCTAGTGCCCCCCCGGATCTCTGGACTAGTGCTCCAAGCAATGAGCAGTTCTTC	CASAPPDLWTSAPSNEQFF
NA	TRBV6-1	14	TRBJ1-5	NA	TGTGCCAGCAGTGTGGCGTTGGGCAATCAGCCCCAGCATTTT	CASSVALGNQPQHF
NA	TRBV5-4	14	TRBJ1-5	NA	TGTGCCAGCAGCTTGGACCCTAGCAATCAGCCCCAGCATTTT	CASSLDPSNQPQHF